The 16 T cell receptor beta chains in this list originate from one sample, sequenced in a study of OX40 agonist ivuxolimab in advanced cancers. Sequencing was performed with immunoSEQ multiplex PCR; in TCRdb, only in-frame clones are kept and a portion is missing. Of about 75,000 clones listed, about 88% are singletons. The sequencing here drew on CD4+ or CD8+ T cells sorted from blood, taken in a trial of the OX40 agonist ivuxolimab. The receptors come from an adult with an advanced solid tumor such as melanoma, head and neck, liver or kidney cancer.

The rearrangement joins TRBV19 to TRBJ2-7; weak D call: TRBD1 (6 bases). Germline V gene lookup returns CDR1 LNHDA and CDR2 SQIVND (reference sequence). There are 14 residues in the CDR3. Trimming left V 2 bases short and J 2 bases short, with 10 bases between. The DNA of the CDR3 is TGTGCCAGTAGTATATTACAGGGACCCTACGAGCAGTACTTC. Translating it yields CASSILQGPYEQYF.

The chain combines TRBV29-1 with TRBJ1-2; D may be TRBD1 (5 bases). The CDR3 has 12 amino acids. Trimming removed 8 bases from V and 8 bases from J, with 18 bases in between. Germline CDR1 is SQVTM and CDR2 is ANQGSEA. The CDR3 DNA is TGCAGCTCAAGCCAGGGAGACGGGGGCTACACCTTC. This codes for CSSSQGDGGYTF. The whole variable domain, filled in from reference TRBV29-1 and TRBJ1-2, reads SAVISQKPSRDICQRGTSLTIQCQVDSQVTMMFWYRQQPGQSLTLIATANQGSEATYESGFVIDKFPISRPNLTFSTLTVSNMSPEDSSIYLCSSSQGDGGYTFGSGTRLTVV.

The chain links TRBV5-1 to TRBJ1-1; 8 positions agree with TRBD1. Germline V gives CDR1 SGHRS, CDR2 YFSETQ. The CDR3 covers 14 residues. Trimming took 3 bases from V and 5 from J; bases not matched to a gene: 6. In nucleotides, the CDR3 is TGCGCCAGCAGCTCGCAGGGGGCGAAGACTGAAGCTTTCTTT. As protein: CASSSQGAKTEAFF.

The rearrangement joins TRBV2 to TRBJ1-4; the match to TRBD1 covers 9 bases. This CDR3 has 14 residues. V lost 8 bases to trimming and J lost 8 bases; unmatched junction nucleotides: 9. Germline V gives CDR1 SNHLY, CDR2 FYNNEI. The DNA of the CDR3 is TGTGCCAGCCGAAACAGGGACAGGGTGGAAAAACTGTTTTTT. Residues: CASRNRDRVEKLFF. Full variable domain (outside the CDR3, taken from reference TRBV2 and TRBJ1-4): EPEVTQTPSHQVTQMGQEVILRCVPISNHLYFYWYRQILGQKVEFLVSFYNNEISEKSEIFDDQFSVERPDGSNFTLKIRSTKLEDSAMYFCASRNRDRVEKLFFGSGTQLSVL.

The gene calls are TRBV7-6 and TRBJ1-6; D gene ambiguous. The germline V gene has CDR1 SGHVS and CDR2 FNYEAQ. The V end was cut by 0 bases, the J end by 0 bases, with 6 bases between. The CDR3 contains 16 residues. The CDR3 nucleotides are TGTGCCAGCAGCTTAGCGCTCCTCTCCTATAATTCACCCCTCCACTTT. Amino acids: CASSLALLSYNSPLHF.

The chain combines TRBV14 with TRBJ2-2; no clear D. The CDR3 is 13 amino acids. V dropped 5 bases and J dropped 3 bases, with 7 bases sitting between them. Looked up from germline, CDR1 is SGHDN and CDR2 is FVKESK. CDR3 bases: TGTGCCAGCAGCTTCGTTTACACCGGGGAGCTGTTTTTT. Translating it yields CASSFVYTGELFF.

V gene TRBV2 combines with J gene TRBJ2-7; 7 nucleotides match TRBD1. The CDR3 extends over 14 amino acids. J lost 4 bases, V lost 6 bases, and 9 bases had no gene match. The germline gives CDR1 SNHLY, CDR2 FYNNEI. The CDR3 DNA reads TGTGCCAGCAGGATAGGGACAGCTGCGTACGAGCAGTACTTC. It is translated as CASRIGTAAYEQYF.

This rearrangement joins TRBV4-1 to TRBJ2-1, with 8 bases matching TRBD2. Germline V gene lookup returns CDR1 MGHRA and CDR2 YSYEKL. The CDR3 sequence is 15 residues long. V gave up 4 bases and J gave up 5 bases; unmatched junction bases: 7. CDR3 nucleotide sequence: TGCGCCAGCAGCCGCCTTAGCGGGGTGGACAATGAGCAGTTCTTC. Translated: CASSRLSGVDNEQFF.

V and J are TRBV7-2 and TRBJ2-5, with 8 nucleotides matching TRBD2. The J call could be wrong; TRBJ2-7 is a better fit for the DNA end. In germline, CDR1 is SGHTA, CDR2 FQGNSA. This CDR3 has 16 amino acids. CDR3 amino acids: CASSRETLAGSYEQYF. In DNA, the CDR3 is TGTGCCAGCAGCCGAGAGACGCTAGCGGGTTCCTACGAGCAGTACTTC.

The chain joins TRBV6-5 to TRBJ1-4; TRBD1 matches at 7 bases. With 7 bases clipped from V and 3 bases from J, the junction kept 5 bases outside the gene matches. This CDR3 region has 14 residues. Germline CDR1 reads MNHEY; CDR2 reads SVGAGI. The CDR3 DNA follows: TGTGCCAGCAAAGGAGGGGGCCCTAATGAAAAACTGTTTTTT. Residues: CASKGGGPNEKLFF.

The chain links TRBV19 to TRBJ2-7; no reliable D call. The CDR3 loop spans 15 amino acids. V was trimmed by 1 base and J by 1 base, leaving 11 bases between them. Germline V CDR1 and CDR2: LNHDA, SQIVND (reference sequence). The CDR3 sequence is CASSIVAGTSYEQYF. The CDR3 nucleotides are TGTGCCAGTAGTATAGTGGCAGGTACTTCCTACGAGCAGTACTTC.

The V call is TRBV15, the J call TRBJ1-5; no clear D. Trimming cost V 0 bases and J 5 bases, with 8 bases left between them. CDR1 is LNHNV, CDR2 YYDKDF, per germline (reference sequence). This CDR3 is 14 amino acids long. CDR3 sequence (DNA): TGTGCCACCAGCAGAGACCCCGGACATCAGCCCCAGCATTTT. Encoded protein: CATSRDPGHQPQHF.

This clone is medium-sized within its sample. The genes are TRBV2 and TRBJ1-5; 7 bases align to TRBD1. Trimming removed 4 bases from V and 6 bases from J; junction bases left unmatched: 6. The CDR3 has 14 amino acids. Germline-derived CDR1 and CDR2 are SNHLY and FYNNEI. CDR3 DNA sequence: TGTGCCAGCAGTGTGGCAGGGGGAGGTCAGCCCCAGCATTTT. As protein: CASSVAGGGQPQHF.

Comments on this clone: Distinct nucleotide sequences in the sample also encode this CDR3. CDR3 region: CASRAGSSGNTIYF. As DNA, the CDR3 is TGTGCCAGTAGGGCAGGTTCCTCTGGAAACACCATATATTTT. The genes are TRBV19 and TRBJ1-3, with no clear D. Germline lookup yields CDR1 LNHDA and CDR2 SQIVND (reference sequence). The CDR3 has 14 amino acids. Trimming took 6 bases from V and 0 from J, leaving 9 bases between them.

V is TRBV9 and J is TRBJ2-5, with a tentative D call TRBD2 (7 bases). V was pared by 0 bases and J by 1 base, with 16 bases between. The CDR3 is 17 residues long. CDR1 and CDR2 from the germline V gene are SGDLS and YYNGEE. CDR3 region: CASSVGSVAGAQETQYF. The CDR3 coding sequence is TGTGCCAGCAGCGTAGGATCGGTGGCGGGGGCCCAAGAGACCCAGTACTTC.

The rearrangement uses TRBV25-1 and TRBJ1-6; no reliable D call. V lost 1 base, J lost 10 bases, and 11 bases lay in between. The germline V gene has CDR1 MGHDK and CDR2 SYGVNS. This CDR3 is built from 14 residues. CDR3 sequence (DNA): TGTGCCAGCAGTGAATCGGGCAGGCACTCACCCCTCCACTTT. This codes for CASSESGRHSPLHF.